Sequencing of this T cell receptor (beta chain) was carried out in a study of Graves' ophthalmopathy and Graves' hyperthyroidism. Whole-study findings and limits: Ophthalmopathy progression prediction by the model yielded a sensitivity of approximately 70% and a specificity of around 72%.

The V gene's germline CDR1 is SEHNR and CDR2 FQNEAQ (reference sequence). This CDR3 is built from 14 residues. Points on this clonotype: Its antigen is unidentified. The germline gene is not matched at one end of the junction; a read error may be the cause.

Scientists amplified the TCR beta CDR3 regions from RNA transcripts. The library came from an HTBI-primed first-round RT-PCR and a second-round multiplex PCR. Each CDR3 protein gets one entry after TCRdb re-called the multiplex PCR reads with MiXCR. The data contain 560,000 or so distinct CDR3 sequences, roughly 40% of them singletons. Included hyperthyroidism patients were aged 18 to 65 and newly diagnosed (under 2 months' duration). Among the exclusions were patients with other autoimmune diseases, uncontrolled infections, pregnancy or lactation. The specimen was peripheral blood or thyroid tissue (not recorded which). The chain links TRBV7-9 to TRBJ1-5; D not resolved. This TCR was sampled from an adult man with Graves' hyperthyroidism. CDR3 protein: CASSLIVRNRPQHF. CDR3 coding DNA: TGTGCCAGCAGTTTAATAGTTCGAAATCGGCCCCAGCATTTT.